This T cell receptor beta chain was captured in a study of a mutant IDH1 vaccine in newly diagnosed glioma. Study overall: Investigators started vaccination 4-6 weeks after radiotherapy alone, or with temozolomide cycles.

As concerns this clone: Its specificity is not known.

The table came from immunoSEQ multiplex PCR; TCRdb's copy has only in-frame clones and leaves some out. Of about 29,000 clones listed, over 80% were seen once; the top ten hold 7% to 10%. Time point noted: week 23, last vaccination. A 20-mer mutant IDH1 peptide at 300 ug was injected subcutaneously with topical imiquimod. The CDR3 consists of 12 residues. The material was PBMCs, obtained from a glioma patient whose treatment included an IDH1 peptide vaccine. The TCR sequence derives from a woman under 30 with glioma. The genes are TRBV21-1 and TRBJ1-5; the D call TRBD1 from the table was never checked on the DNA. TRBV21-1 constitutes a pseudogene. The CDR3 here is CASRDRRLAQHF. CDR3 in DNA: TGTGCCAGCAGGGACAGGCGTTTGGCCCAGCATTTT.